This T cell receptor beta chain was documented in a study of blood T cell repertoires in COVID-19 (dated by TCRdb to about 2020). Concerning the study at large: Samples from collaborators originated in the United States, Italy and Spain and spanned both the acute and convalescent phases of COVID-19. The repertoires were released in a freely available public database meant as a resource for research on the immune response to SARS-CoV-2. The samples were drawn from two sources: the first 160 participants of the ongoing ImmuneRACE study, and 1,254 subjects contributed by 6 global collaborators. Where available, HLA class I and class II types were taken from metadata supplied by the sample provider and were not determined by assay-based typing. Sample metadata almost always included a de-identified subject ID, COVID-19 status, age in years and sex. Deeply sampled blood TCRbeta repertoires from subjects exposed to, actively infected with, or recovered from COVID-19 were included in the dataset. The material from the prospective study consisted of cDNA or gDNA derived from T cells, B-cell-depleted T cells, or PBMCs. Study-level results and caveats: Clinical and demographic metadata were provided uncurated, with the amount varying by source and participant.

The CDR3 numbers 15 residues from cysteine through phenylalanine. The read is trimmed to its CDR3 DNA, 45 bases read in frame from base 1. CDR1 and CDR2 were assigned from the germline V gene (reference sequence) as SGHAT and FQDESV. Trimming costs V 5 bases and J 0 bases, and their ends lie 10 bases apart. Concerning this clone itself: This receptor's antigen is unknown. Base qualities are missing; no much larger clone stands one base away.

TCRbeta CDR3 regions were amplified from genomic DNA by means of the immunoSEQ Assay, a bias-controlled multiplex PCR. Under the source paper's analysis protocol: Nucleated cell counts per sample were estimated from amplification of reference gene primers within the assay. To quantify the absolute abundance of each unique TCRbeta CDR3 rearrangement, sequence reads were collapsed and filtered. For each sample, productive Simpson clonality was calculated as the square root of Simpson's diversity index over productive rearrangements. TCRdb retrieved this table from immuneACCESS and kept in-frame rearrangements only. Not all clones are present; in checked studies, unresolved V genes account for under half, and no reason is known for the remainder. V and J calls and clone size are given by that table; D and trimming were obtained from the DNA. This sample lists 60,000 to 65,000 clones; approximately 79% were detected once. The ten largest clones take up around 20% of the sample.

Whole blood was collected in K2EDTA tubes by collaborating institutions according to the institutions' own protocols. For TCRbeta analysis, collaborator samples were shipped as frozen whole blood, as isolated PBMCs, or as DNA extracted from either sample type. Material for sequencing was peripheral blood. The rearrangement combines TRBV11-1 with TRBJ2-2; perhaps TRBD1 is the D gene, with 6 bases matching. The sequence came from a woman over 75 with active or convalescent COVID-19. The DNA sequence is TGTGCCAGCAGCCGGGACATAACGAACACCGGGGAGCTGTTTTTT. The translation is CASSRDITNTGELFF.